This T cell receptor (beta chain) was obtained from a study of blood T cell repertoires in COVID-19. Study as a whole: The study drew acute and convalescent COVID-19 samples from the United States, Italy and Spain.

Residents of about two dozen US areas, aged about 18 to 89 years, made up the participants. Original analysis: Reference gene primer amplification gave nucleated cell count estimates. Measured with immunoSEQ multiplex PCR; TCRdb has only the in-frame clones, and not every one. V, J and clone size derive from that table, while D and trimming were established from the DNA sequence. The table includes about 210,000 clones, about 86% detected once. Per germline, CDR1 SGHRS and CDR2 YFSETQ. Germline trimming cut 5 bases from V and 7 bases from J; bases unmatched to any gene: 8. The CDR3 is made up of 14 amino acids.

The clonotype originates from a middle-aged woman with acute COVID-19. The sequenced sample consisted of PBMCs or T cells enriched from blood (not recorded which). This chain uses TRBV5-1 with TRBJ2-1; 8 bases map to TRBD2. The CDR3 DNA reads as TGCGCCAGCAGAGCGGGAGAAGGACGAAATGAGCAGTTCTTC. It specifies CASRAGEGRNEQFF.